This record concerns one T cell receptor beta chain sequence. The antigen remains unidentified. The record originates from a study of T cell responses to AZD1222 COVID-19 vaccine. Study background: The analysis combined second doses at about 4 or about 12 weeks. Study observations and caveats: Spike-specific TCR depth and breadth grew after two AZD1222 doses. Variant regions that are unmutated are reportedly the target of nearly half of spike-specific TCRs.

TCRdb's copy holds only in-frame clones and misses some; the assay was immunoSEQ multiplex PCR. The repertoire holds about 160,000 clones, with roughly nine tenths as singletons. Germline CDR1 reads MNHEY; CDR2 reads SVGEGT. V lost 2 bases and J 2 bases, leaving 10 bases between the germline ends. The CDR3 loop spans 15 amino acids. The chain uses TRBV6-2 or TRBV6-3 and TRBJ1-5; D call uncertain. Material: peripheral blood, obtained on day 0 of AZD1222 vaccination. The TCR was taken from an adult in good health. The CDR3 coding sequence is TGTGCCAGCAGTTACCAGACGTGGGGCAATCAGCCCCAGCATTTT. Amino acids: CASSYQTWGNQPQHF.